This T cell receptor beta chain was captured in a study of blood T cell repertoires in COVID-19. Study as a whole: From the United States, Italy and Spain came samples of acute and convalescent COVID-19. In each case, the material was cDNA or gDNA derived from T cells, B-cell-depleted T cells, or PBMCs.

Germline assignment: CDR1 MGHDK and CDR2 SYGVNS. Trimming at V came to 2 bases and at J to 5 bases, leaving 6 bases not matched to a gene. The CDR3 contains 16 residues. Authors' data handling: Counts of nucleated cells, estimated from reference gene primer amplification, were obtained. Here immunoSEQ multiplex PCR was the method, and the copy in TCRdb shows in-frame clones only, minus some. V and J calls and clone size are copied from that table; D and trimming were computed from the DNA. Among hundreds of thousands of clones listed, more than 70% were seen once. Seattle participants joined during active infection and were tracked over time.

This TCR was sampled from a woman in her seventies with COVID-19, enrolled during active disease. Sequencing was done on a sample of peripheral blood. This chain links TRBV25-1 with TRBJ2-1; 10 nucleotides match TRBD1. CDR3 DNA: TGTGCCAGCAGTGAACCCGGGACAGGGGCTGACAATGAGCAGTTCTTC. Translated: CASSEPGTGADNEQFF.